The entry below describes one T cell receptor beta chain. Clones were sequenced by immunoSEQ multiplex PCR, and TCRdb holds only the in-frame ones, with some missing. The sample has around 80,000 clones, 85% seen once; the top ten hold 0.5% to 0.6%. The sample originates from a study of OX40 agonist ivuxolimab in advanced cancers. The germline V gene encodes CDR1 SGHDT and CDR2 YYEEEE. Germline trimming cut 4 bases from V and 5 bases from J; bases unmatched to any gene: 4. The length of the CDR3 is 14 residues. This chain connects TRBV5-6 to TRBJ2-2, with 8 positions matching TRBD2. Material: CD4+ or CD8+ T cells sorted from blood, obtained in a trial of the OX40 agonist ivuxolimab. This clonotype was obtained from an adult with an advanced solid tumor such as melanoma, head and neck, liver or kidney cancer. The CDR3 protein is CASSQGLGTGELFF. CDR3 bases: TGTGCCAGCAGCCAGGGACTAGGAACCGGGGAGCTGTTTTTT.